This T cell receptor (beta chain) was captured by sequencing in a study of T cell repertoires in cytomegalovirus infection. The germline CDR1 and CDR2 sequences are SGHVS and FNYEAQ. This CDR3 has 16 amino acids. The V and J ends lost 5 bases and 4 bases respectively, with 19 bases between them. TCRdb ran MiXCR on the reads and lists one entry per CDR3 protein. The table lists approximately 170,000 distinct CDR3 sequences, approximately 15% of them singletons. Specimen: PBMCs. This clonotype was sampled from a human donor in good health (CMV status not recorded). Some clones in this sample may be carry-over from other donors' samples. This chain uses TRBV7-6 with TRBJ2-3, with D perhaps matching TRBD1 (6 bases). In DNA, the CDR3 is TGTGCCAGCAGCCCTAGGACAGCCCAAGCGGCAGATACGCAGTATTTT. Translation gives CASSPRTAQAADTQYF.